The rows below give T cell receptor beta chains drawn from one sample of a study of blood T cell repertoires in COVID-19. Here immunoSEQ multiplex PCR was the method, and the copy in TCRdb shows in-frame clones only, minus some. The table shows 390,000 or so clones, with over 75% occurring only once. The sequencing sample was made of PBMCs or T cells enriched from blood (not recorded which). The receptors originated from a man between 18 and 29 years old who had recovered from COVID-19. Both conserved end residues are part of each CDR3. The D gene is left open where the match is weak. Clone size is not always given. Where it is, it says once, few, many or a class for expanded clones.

CDR3aa: CASSRSGALYQPQHF; CDR3nt: TGTGCCAGTAGTAGAAGTGGGGCCTTATATCAGCCCCAGCATTTT; v_gene: TRBV19; j_gene: TRBJ1-5; d_gene: -; abundance: -; len: 15
CDR3aa: CASSQGTSGSTDTQYF; CDR3nt: TGTGCCAGCAGCCAAGGGACTAGCGGCTCCACAGATACGCAGTATTTT; v_gene: TRBV7-6; j_gene: TRBJ2-3; d_gene: TRBD2; abundance: -; len: 16
CDR3aa: CASSLGTGELFF; CDR3nt: TGTGCCAGCAGCCTAGGAACCGGGGAGCTGTTTTTT; v_gene: TRBV2; j_gene: TRBJ2-2; d_gene: -; abundance: -; len: 12
CDR3aa: CSASRMSGGNTIYF; CDR3nt: TGCAGTGCTAGTCGTATGAGTGGTGGAAACACCATATATTTT; v_gene: TRBV20-1; j_gene: TRBJ1-3; d_gene: -; abundance: -; len: 14
CDR3aa: CASSLGREVHGYTF; CDR3nt: TGCGCCAGCAGCTTGGGCAGGGAGGTTCACGGCTACACCTTC; v_gene: TRBV5-1; j_gene: TRBJ1-2; d_gene: -; abundance: -; len: 14
CDR3aa: CASSLEGGPVNTQYF; CDR3nt: TGTGCCAGCAGCTTAGAGGGGGGTCCGGTGAATACGCAGTATTTT; v_gene: TRBV11-2; j_gene: TRBJ2-3; d_gene: -; abundance: -; len: 15
CDR3aa: CASSLGGQGVRSPLHF; CDR3nt: TGTGCCAGCAGTCTCGGCGGACAGGGGGTCCGATCACCCCTCCACTTT; v_gene: TRBV27; j_gene: TRBJ1-6; d_gene: TRBD1; abundance: -; len: 16
CDR3aa: CASSLRGGSYNEQFF; CDR3nt: TGTGCCAGCAGCTTAAGGGGGGGCTCCTACAATGAGCAGTTCTTC; v_gene: TRBV7-3; j_gene: TRBJ2-1; d_gene: TRBD2; abundance: -; len: 15
CDR3aa: CASIDTRGTVKSEQYF; CDR3nt: TGCGCCAGCATAGATACAAGGGGGACGGTAAAATCCGAGCAGTACTTC; v_gene: TRBV10-1; j_gene: TRBJ2-7; d_gene: -; abundance: -; len: 16
CDR3aa: CASSPPGQGGEKLFF; CDR3nt: TGTGCCAGCAGTCCCCCCGGGCAGGGCGGTGAAAAACTGTTTTTT; v_gene: TRBV28; j_gene: TRBJ1-4; d_gene: -; abundance: once; len: 15
CDR3aa: CASRANSNQPQHF; CDR3nt: TGCGCCAGCAGAGCGAATAGCAATCAGCCCCAGCATTTT; v_gene: TRBV10-2; j_gene: TRBJ1-5; d_gene: -; abundance: -; len: 13
CDR3aa: CASGNRGLGGYTF; CDR3nt: TGTGCCAGCGGTAACAGGGGGCTGGGGGGCTACACCTTC; v_gene: TRBV13; j_gene: TRBJ1-2; d_gene: TRBD1; abundance: -; len: 13
CDR3aa: CASSPRQGPGGANVLTF; CDR3nt: TGTGCCAGCAGCCCTCGACAGGGTCCAGGAGGGGCCAACGTCCTGACTTTC; v_gene: TRBV6-2/TRBV6-3; j_gene: TRBJ2-6; d_gene: TRBD1; abundance: -; len: 17
CDR3aa: CASSIGGQGVLQTEAFF; CDR3nt: TGTGCCAGTAGTATAGGGGGACAGGGAGTACTACAGACTGAAGCTTTCTTT; v_gene: TRBV19; j_gene: TRBJ1-1; d_gene: TRBD1; abundance: -; len: 17
CDR3aa: CASSILGSARRQETQYF; CDR3nt: TGTGCCAGTAGTATCCTTGGCAGCGCGAGACGGCAAGAGACCCAGTACTTC; v_gene: TRBV19; j_gene: TRBJ2-5; d_gene: -; abundance: -; len: 17
CDR3aa: CASSSFRDRVETQYF; CDR3nt: TGTGCCAGCAGCTCTTTTAGGGACAGGGTAGAGACCCAGTACTTC; v_gene: TRBV7-6; j_gene: TRBJ2-5; d_gene: TRBD1; abundance: -; len: 15
CDR3aa: CASRPGTSGSQETQYF; CDR3nt: TGTGCCAGTAGACCAGGGACTAGCGGGAGCCAAGAGACCCAGTACTTC; v_gene: TRBV19; j_gene: TRBJ2-5; d_gene: TRBD2; abundance: -; len: 16
CDR3aa: CASSSGTGVNEQFF; CDR3nt: TGTGCCAGTAGTAGCGGGACAGGGGTCAATGAGCAGTTCTTC; v_gene: TRBV19; j_gene: TRBJ2-1; d_gene: TRBD1; abundance: once; len: 14
CDR3aa: CASSSRGEVTGELFF; CDR3nt: TGTGCCAGTAGTTCCAGGGGCGAGGTTACCGGGGAGCTGTTTTTT; v_gene: TRBV19; j_gene: TRBJ2-2; d_gene: -; abundance: -; len: 15
CDR3aa: CASSLSKGGTQETQYF; CDR3nt: TGTGCCAGCAGTTTATCGAAGGGGGGGACCCAAGAGACCCAGTACTTC; v_gene: TRBV27; j_gene: TRBJ2-5; d_gene: -; abundance: once; len: 16
CDR3aa: CAWATGGPYEQYF; CDR3nt: TGTGCCTGGGCGACGGGAGGACCATACGAGCAGTACTTC; v_gene: TRBV30; j_gene: TRBJ2-7; d_gene: TRBD2; abundance: -; len: 13
CDR3aa: CASSEGTGGYVGELFF; CDR3nt: TGTGCCAGCAGTGAAGGGACAGGGGGTTACGTCGGGGAGCTGTTTTTT; v_gene: TRBV25-1; j_gene: TRBJ2-2; d_gene: TRBD1; abundance: -; len: 16
CDR3aa: CASRSTSRYEQYF; CDR3nt: TGTGCCAGCAGGTCGACTAGCAGGTACGAGCAGTACTTC; v_gene: TRBV7-2; j_gene: TRBJ2-7; d_gene: TRBD2; abundance: -; len: 13
CDR3aa: CATPMGGDGYTF; CDR3nt: TGTGCCACCCCAATGGGGGGGGACGGCTACACCTTC; v_gene: TRBV7-9; j_gene: TRBJ1-2; d_gene: -; abundance: -; len: 12
CDR3aa: CASSLSGDRVFNSPLHF; CDR3nt: TGTGCCAGCAGCTTATCTGGGGACAGGGTATTTAATTCACCCCTCCACTTT; v_gene: TRBV11-2; j_gene: TRBJ1-6; d_gene: TRBD1; abundance: -; len: 17
CDR3aa: CASSLVRERAQYF; CDR3nt: TGTGCCAGCAGTTTAGTACGGGAAAGGGCCCAGTACTTC; v_gene: TRBV28; j_gene: TRBJ2-5; d_gene: -; abundance: -; len: 13
CDR3aa: CASMGLAEGREQFF; CDR3nt: TGTGCCAGTATGGGACTAGCCGAGGGTAGGGAGCAGTTCTTC; v_gene: TRBV19; j_gene: TRBJ2-1; d_gene: TRBD2; abundance: -; len: 14
CDR3aa: CASSRQPGLNEKLFF; CDR3nt: TGCGCCAGCAGTCGCCAACCAGGTTTGAATGAAAAACTGTTTTTT; v_gene: TRBV5-1; j_gene: TRBJ1-4; d_gene: -; abundance: once; len: 15
CDR3aa: CASSEHRGQRLGPSGNTIYF; CDR3nt: TGTGCCAGCAGTGAACACCGGGGACAGAGGCTGGGGCCCTCTGGAAACACCATATATTTT; v_gene: TRBV6-1; j_gene: TRBJ1-3; d_gene: TRBD1; abundance: -; len: 20
CDR3aa: CASSPPLGTRNQPQHF; CDR3nt: TGTGCCAGTAGTCCTCCCCTAGGGACAAGGAATCAGCCCCAGCATTTT; v_gene: TRBV19; j_gene: TRBJ1-5; d_gene: -; abundance: -; len: 16
CDR3aa: CASGLHLTGESYGYTF; CDR3nt: TGTGCTAGTGGTCTCCACCTTACGGGGGAGAGCTATGGCTACACCTTC; v_gene: TRBV12-5; j_gene: TRBJ1-2; d_gene: -; abundance: -; len: 16
CDR3aa: CASRAGQNTDTQYF; CDR3nt: TGTGCCAGCAGGGCGGGACAGAACACAGATACGCAGTATTTT; v_gene: TRBV5-4; j_gene: TRBJ2-3; d_gene: -; abundance: -; len: 14
CDR3aa: CASSPLAGSAYEQYF; CDR3nt: TGTGCCAGTAGTCCCCTAGCGGGATCAGCCTACGAGCAGTACTTC; v_gene: TRBV19; j_gene: TRBJ2-7; d_gene: TRBD2; abundance: -; len: 15
CDR3aa: CASSFEWTRETQYF; CDR3nt: TGTGCCAGCAGCTTTGAATGGACTCGAGAGACCCAGTACTTC; v_gene: TRBV5-4; j_gene: TRBJ2-5; d_gene: -; abundance: -; len: 14
CDR3aa: CASSPGTSGRSRFEQFF; CDR3nt: TGCGCCAGCAGCCCAGGGACTAGCGGGAGGTCGAGGTTTGAGCAGTTCTTC; v_gene: TRBV4-3; j_gene: TRBJ2-1; d_gene: TRBD2; abundance: -; len: 17
CDR3aa: CASRRTGTSYEQYF; CDR3nt: TGTGCCAGCCGACGGACAGGGACTTCCTACGAGCAGTACTTC; v_gene: TRBV7-2; j_gene: TRBJ2-7; d_gene: TRBD1; abundance: -; len: 14
CDR3aa: CASSQIRELSGEQYF; CDR3nt: TGTGCCAGCAGCCAAATCAGGGAACTATCGGGCGAGCAGTACTTC; v_gene: TRBV4-2; j_gene: TRBJ2-7; d_gene: -; abundance: once; len: 15
CDR3aa: CATSREGGAMNTEAFF; CDR3nt: TGTGCCACCAGCAGAGAGGGTGGGGCGATGAACACTGAAGCTTTCTTT; v_gene: TRBV15; j_gene: TRBJ1-1; d_gene: -; abundance: -; len: 16
CDR3aa: CASSSWGVGTEAFF; CDR3nt: TGCGCCAGCAGCTCGTGGGGGGTTGGCACTGAAGCTTTCTTT; v_gene: TRBV5-1; j_gene: TRBJ1-1; d_gene: -; abundance: -; len: 14